One T cell receptor beta chain is described in this entry. As originally analysed: By means of reference gene primer amplification, nucleated cell counts were estimated. The table came from immunoSEQ multiplex PCR; TCRdb's copy has only in-frame clones and leaves some out. V, J and clone size were drawn from that table, and D and trimming were deduced from the DNA. The sample yields about 87,000 clones, over 70% seen once. The entry originates in a study of blood T cell repertoires in COVID-19. Study details: Sites across the United States, Italy and Spain contributed samples from acute and convalescent COVID-19. From T cells, B-cell-depleted T cells, or PBMCs came the material, which was cDNA or gDNA.

The CDR3 loop spans 15 amino acids. The junction had 7 bases not matched to a gene; V was cut back by 3 bases and J by 7 bases. Germline V gene sequence: CDR1 MDHEN, CDR2 SYDVKM. The V call is TRBV28, the J call TRBJ1-5; 9 nucleotides align to TRBD1. Material: peripheral blood. This receptor was obtained from a woman aged 50 to 65 with acute or convalescent COVID-19. The CDR3 bases are TGTGCCAGCAGTTTCCCTCGACAGGGGGGCCAGCCCCAGCATTTT. As protein: CASSFPRQGGQPQHF.